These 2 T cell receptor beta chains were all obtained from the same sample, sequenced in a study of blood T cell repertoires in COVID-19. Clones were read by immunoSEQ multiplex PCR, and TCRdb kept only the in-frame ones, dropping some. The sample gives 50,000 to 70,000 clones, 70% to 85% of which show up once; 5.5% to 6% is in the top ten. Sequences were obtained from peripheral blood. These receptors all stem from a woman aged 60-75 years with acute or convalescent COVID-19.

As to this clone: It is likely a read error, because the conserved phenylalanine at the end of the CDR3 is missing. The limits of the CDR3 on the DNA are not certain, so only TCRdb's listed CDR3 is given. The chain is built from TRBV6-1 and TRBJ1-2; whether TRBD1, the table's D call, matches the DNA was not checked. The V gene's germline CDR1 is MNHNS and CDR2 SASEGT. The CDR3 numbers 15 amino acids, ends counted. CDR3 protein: CASSEILGTAQSLLL.

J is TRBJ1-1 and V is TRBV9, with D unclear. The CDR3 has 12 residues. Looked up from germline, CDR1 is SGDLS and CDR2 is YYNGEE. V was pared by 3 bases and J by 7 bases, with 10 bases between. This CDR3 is CASSADTIEAFF. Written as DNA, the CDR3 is TGTGCCAGCAGCGCCGACACCATTGAAGCTTTCTTT.